This T cell receptor beta chain was recovered during a study of blood T cell repertoires in COVID-19. Germline V CDR1 and CDR2: MGHRA, YSYEKL. The CDR3 is 15 residues long. The junction had 7 bases not matched to a gene; V was cut back by 6 bases and J by 4 bases. The sample holds one count of this clone. TCRdb's table, derived via immunoSEQ multiplex PCR, lists solely in-frame clones and lacks some. The data hold approximately 96,000 clones, with around 85% observed a single time. The clonotype was recovered from a woman of 80 years or more with acute or convalescent COVID-19. The sample taken for sequencing was peripheral blood. J is TRBJ2-1 and V is TRBV4-1; 9 bases fit TRBD1. The CDR3 loop reads CASSNRDRDYNEQFF. DNA of the CDR3: TGCGCCAGCAGTAACCGGGACAGGGATTACAATGAGCAGTTCTTC.